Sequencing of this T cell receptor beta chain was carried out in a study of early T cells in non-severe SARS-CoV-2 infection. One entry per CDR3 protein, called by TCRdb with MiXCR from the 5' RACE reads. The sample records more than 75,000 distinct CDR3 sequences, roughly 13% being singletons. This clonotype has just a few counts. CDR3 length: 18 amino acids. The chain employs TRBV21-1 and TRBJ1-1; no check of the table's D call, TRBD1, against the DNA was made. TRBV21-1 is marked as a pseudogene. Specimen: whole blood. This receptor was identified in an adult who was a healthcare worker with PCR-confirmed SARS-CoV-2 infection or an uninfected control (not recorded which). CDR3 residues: CASSVQTGNRRRNTEAFF. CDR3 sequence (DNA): TGTGCCAGCAGCGTCCAGACAGGGAACCGACGCCGGAACACTGAAGCTTTCTTT.